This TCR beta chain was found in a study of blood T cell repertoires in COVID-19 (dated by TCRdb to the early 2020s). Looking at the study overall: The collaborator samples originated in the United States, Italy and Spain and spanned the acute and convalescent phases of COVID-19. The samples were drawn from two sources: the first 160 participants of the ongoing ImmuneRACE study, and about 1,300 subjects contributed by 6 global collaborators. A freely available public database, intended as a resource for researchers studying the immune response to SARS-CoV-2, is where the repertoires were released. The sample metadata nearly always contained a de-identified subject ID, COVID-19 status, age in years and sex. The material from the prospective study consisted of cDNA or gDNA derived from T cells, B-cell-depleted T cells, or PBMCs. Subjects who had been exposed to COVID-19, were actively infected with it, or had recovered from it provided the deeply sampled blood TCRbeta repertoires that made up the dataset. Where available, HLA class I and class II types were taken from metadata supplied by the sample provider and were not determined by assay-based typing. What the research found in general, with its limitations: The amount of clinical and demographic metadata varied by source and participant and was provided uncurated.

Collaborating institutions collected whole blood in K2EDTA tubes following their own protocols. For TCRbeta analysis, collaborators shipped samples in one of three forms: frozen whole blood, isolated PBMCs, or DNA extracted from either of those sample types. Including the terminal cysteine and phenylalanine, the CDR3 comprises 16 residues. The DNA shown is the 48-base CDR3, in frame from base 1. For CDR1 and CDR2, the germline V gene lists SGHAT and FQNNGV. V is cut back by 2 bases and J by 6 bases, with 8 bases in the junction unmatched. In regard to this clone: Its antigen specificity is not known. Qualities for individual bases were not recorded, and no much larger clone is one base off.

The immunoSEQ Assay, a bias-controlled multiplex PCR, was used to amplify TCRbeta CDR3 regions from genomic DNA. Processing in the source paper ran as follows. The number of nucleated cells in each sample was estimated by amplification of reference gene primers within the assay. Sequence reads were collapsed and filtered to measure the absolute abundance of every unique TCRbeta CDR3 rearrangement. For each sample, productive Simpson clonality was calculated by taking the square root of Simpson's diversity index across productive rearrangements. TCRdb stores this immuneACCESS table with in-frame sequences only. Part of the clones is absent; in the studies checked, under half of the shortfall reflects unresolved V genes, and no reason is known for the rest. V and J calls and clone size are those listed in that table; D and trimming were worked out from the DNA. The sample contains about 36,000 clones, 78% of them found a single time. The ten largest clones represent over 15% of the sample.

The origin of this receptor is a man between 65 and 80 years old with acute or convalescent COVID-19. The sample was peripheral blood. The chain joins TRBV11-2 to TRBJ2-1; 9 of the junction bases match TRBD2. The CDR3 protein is CASSLLGGGATNEQFF. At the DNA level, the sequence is TGTGCCAGCAGCTTATTGGGCGGGGGGGCGACCAATGAGCAGTTCTTC.